The rows below give T cell receptor beta chains drawn from one sample of a study of CD8 T cells in Susac syndrome. TCRdb reprocessed the immunoSEQ multiplex PCR reads via MiXCR and lists one record per CDR3 protein. The table shows about 300,000 distinct CDR3 sequences, with roughly 85% occurring only once. The material sequenced was CD8+ T cells from PBMCs. The receptors originated from a human donor with multiple sclerosis. CDR3s include the opening cysteine and the closing phenylalanine or tryptophan. D genes are given only for firm matches. Size tells how often a clone was seen (once, few, many) or the class of an expanded clone, and some rows leave it out.

V gene	J gene	clone size	D gene	CDR3 protein	CDR3 DNA
TRBV14	TRBJ1-5	.	.	CASSQGPGSNQPQHF	TGTGCCAGCAGCCAAGGACCGGGTAGCAATCAGCCCCAGCATTTT
TRBV25-1	TRBJ2-2	.	TRBD2	CASSELGLAGPTGELFF	TGTGCCAGCAGTGAATTGGGACTAGCGGGACCAACGGGGGAGCTGTTTTTT
TRBV28	TRBJ2-7	.	.	CASRGVGTYEQYF	TGTGCCAGCAGGGGCGTCGGGACCTACGAGCAGTACTTC
TRBV6-5	TRBJ2-3	few	.	CASSYKEVGETDTQYF	TGTGCCAGCAGTTACAAGGAGGTGGGGGAGACAGATACGCAGTATTTT
TRBV7-2	TRBJ1-2	.	TRBD1	CASSSLDRQGNGYTF	TGTGCCAGCAGCTCCCTCGACCGACAGGGTAATGGCTACACCTTC
TRBV29-1	TRBJ2-7	.	.	CSVAGDHLNPYEQYF	TGCAGCGTTGCCGGGGACCACCTAAATCCCTACGAGCAGTACTTC
TRBV2	TRBJ1-2	.	.	CASMGDYGYTF	TGTGCCAGCATGGGCGACTATGGCTACACCTTC
TRBV29-1	TRBJ2-1	.	TRBD1	CSALTGSIDNEQFF	TGCAGCGCTTTGACAGGGAGTATCGACAATGAGCAGTTCTTC
TRBV5-1	TRBJ2-7	.	TRBD1	CASSLAAQGAHEQYF	TGCGCCAGCAGCTTGGCCGCGCAGGGGGCCCACGAGCAGTACTTC
TRBV7-9	TRBJ2-1	.	.	CASSLAWPRGEQFF	TGTGCCAGCAGCTTAGCCTGGCCCAGGGGTGAGCAGTTCTTC
TRBV7-2	TRBJ1-2	.	.	CASSLNQGTPTIDGYTF	TGTGCCAGCAGCCTTAACCAGGGTACCCCTACTATCGATGGCTACACCTTC
TRBV28	TRBJ2-7	.	TRBD1	CASSGIRDREPHYEQYF	TGTGCCAGCAGTGGAATCCGGGACAGGGAACCTCATTACGAGCAGTACTTC
TRBV19	TRBJ2-1	.	TRBD1	CASTPGTVPYNEQFF	TGTGCCAGTACCCCTGGGACAGTACCCTACAATGAGCAGTTCTTC
TRBV15	TRBJ2-1	.	.	CATSPEGGRLVGDRSYNEQFF	TGTGCCACCAGCCCAGAGGGTGGCCGACTGGTGGGAGATCGCTCCTACAATGAGCAGTTCTTC
TRBV9	TRBJ2-2	.	.	CASSVEGGNGELFF	TGTGCCAGCAGCGTAGAAGGGGGGAACGGGGAGCTGTTTTTT
TRBV19	TRBJ1-4	.	TRBD1	CASSYRGPNATNEKLFF	TGTGCCAGTTCCTACAGGGGACCAAACGCAACTAATGAAAAACTGTTTTTT